This entry describes one T cell receptor beta chain. This CDR3 has 14 amino acids. Germline V gene sequence: CDR1 MNHEY, CDR2 SVGAGI. V lost 4 bases to trimming and J lost 3 bases, with 10 bases between them. The sample belongs to a study of blood T cell repertoires in COVID-19. In the study overall: T cells, B-cell-depleted T cells, or PBMCs provided the cDNA or gDNA that served as material.

TCRdb's table, derived via immunoSEQ multiplex PCR, lists solely in-frame clones and lacks some. The repertoire holds under 150,000 clones, with 75% to 80% as singletons. Sequences were obtained from PBMCs or T cells enriched from blood (not recorded which). This TCR was recovered from a woman aged 50 to 65 who had recovered from COVID-19. The chain combines TRBV6-5 with TRBJ2-1; the D gene is possibly TRBD2 (6 bases). CDR3 in amino acids: CASSSRGGYNEQFF. The CDR3 DNA follows: TGTGCCAGCAGTTCAAGGGGAGGCTACAATGAGCAGTTCTTC.